This entry describes one TCR beta chain. Data came from immunoSEQ multiplex PCR; TCRdb stores just in-frame clones and leaves some out. The repertoire holds 150,000 to 190,000 clones, with 90% to 95% as singletons. This CDR3 comprises 17 residues. From germline, CDR1 is KGHSH and CDR2 LQKENI. V was clipped by 6 bases and J by 2 bases; unmatched bases: 15. This sample stems from a study of OX40 agonist ivuxolimab in advanced cancers. This specimen was CD4+ or CD8+ T cells sorted from blood, taken in a trial of the OX40 agonist ivuxolimab. The chain is built from TRBV18 and TRBJ2-5; 7 bases agree with TRBD1. The origin of this receptor is an adult with an advanced solid tumor such as melanoma, head and neck, liver or kidney cancer. In DNA, the CDR3 is TGTGCCAGCTCTCTCAACCATGACAGGGCCCAACAAGAGACCCAGTACTTC. Its translation: CASSLNHDRAQQETQYF. Filled out from reference TRBV18 and TRBJ2-5, the complete variable domain reads NAGVMQNPRHLVRRRGQEARLRCSPMKGHSHVYWYRQLPEEGLKFMVYLQKENIIDESGMPKERFSAEFPKEGPSILRIQQVVRGDSAAYFCASSLNHDRAQQETQYFGPGTRLLVL.